A single sample gave rise to the 24 T cell receptor beta chains below, sequenced in a study of blood T cells in healthy people across ages. The use of a sample-barcoded 5' primer and a J-beta primer mix characterized a second PCR of 7 to 11 cycles. TCRdb called the 5' RACE reads again in MiXCR, with one record for every CDR3 protein. The sample consists of more than 500,000 distinct CDR3 sequences, about a quarter of them appearing once. In addition, the sample was reused for a study of T cells of mothers and their children.

Material: blood. These receptors all come from a boy aged 2-15 years in good health.

The rearrangement joins TRBV10-3 to TRBJ2-3; no reliable D call. The CDR3 sequence is 16 residues long. Germline CDR1 and CDR2: ENHRY and SYGVKD. V was shortened by 0 bases and J by 6 bases, with 16 bases between the two germline ends. CDR3 amino acids: CAISESPSTGFDTQYF. The DNA of the CDR3 is TGTGCCATCAGTGAGTCCCCCAGCACGGGCTTTGATACGCAGTATTTT.

In its sample, this clonotype was seen a few times. The chain is built from TRBV6-1 and TRBJ2-5; D uncertain. The J call is uncertain, as TRBJ2-7 better fits the DNA end. CDR1 MNHNS and CDR2 SASEGT come from the germline V gene. The CDR3 has 11 amino acids. The CDR3 is CASKAQYEQYF. The DNA of the CDR3 is TGTGCCAGCAAGGCCCAATACGAGCAGTACTTC.

This clonotype was detected only a few times. The chain recombines TRBV10-3 with TRBJ2-2; D is uncertain. There are 14 residues in the CDR3. The ends were cut back, 10 bases at V and 5 bases at J, with 17 bases in the middle. Germline V gene data show CDR1 as ENHRY and CDR2 as SYGVKD. The CDR3 DNA reads as TGTGCCACTGTGCAGATCCCTCAAACCGGGGAGCTGTTTTTT. This gives the protein CATVQIPQTGELFF.

This clonotype was seen a handful of times. Written as DNA, the CDR3 is TGTGCCAGCAGCCCTCGGACTGGAACCCAGGGTCGGTACTTC. Its translation: CASSPRTGTQGRYF. The chain couples TRBV7-8 to TRBJ2-5; D tentatively fits TRBD1 or TRBD2 (5 bases each). This CDR3 region has 14 residues. Germline V gene lookup returns CDR1 SGHVS and CDR2 FQNEAQ. Deletions cut 5 bases from V and 13 bases from J, with 23 bases between.

The CDR3 spells CASSRDRSSGNTIYF. The CDR3 region has the DNA TGTGCCAGCAGCCGGGACAGATCCTCTGGAAACACCATATATTTT. The rearrangement joins TRBV5-5 to TRBJ1-3; 7 nucleotides agree with TRBD1. CDR3 length: 15 amino acids. Losses at the gene ends were 4 bases for V and 0 bases for J; bases not matched to a gene: 4. The germline gives CDR1 SGHKS, CDR2 YYEKEE (reference sequence).

The chain couples TRBV6-5 to TRBJ1-2; D unclear. Germline V gene lookup returns CDR1 MNHEY and CDR2 SVGAGI. This CDR3 has 15 amino acids. The ends were cut back, 5 bases at V and 6 bases at J, with 19 bases in the middle. The CDR3 nucleotides are TGTGCCAGCAGTCCCCTGCTTCGCAGTTGGAATGGCTACACCTTC. Translating it yields CASSPLLRSWNGYTF.

This rearrangement joins TRBV5-6 to TRBJ2-5; no reliable D call. The germline CDR1 and CDR2 sequences are SGHDT and YYEEEE. This CDR3 region has 13 residues. Trimming stripped 0 bases from V and 5 bases from J, with 8 bases between. CDR3 in DNA: TGTGCCAGCAGCTTGGATCCGTACGAGACCCAGTACTTC. It encodes CASSLDPYETQYF.

V usage is TRBV27 and J usage is TRBJ2-7; 11 nucleotides line up with TRBD1. The V gene's germline CDR1 is MNHEY and CDR2 SMNVEV (reference sequence). V dropped 7 bases and J dropped 4; count of bases not matched to a gene: 6. The CDR3 is made up of 14 amino acids. The CDR3 DNA reads as TGTGCCAGCAAACCGGGACAGGGGGGGTACGAGCAGTACTTC. It specifies CASKPGQGGYEQYF.

The genes are TRBV6-5 and TRBJ2-1; TRBD2 agrees at 8 bases. The germline V gene encodes CDR1 MNHEY and CDR2 SVGAGI. J lost 8 bases, V lost 8 bases, and 8 bases had no gene match. CDR3 size: 13 residues. For the CDR3, the DNA is TGTGCCAGCGGGCTAGCGGGCGACGATGAGCAGTTCTTC. As protein: CASGLAGDDEQFF.

This clonotype was seen more than once but under ten times. This chain links TRBV19 with TRBJ2-1, with D possibly being TRBD1 (5 bases). V dropped 3 bases and J dropped 1 base, with 13 bases sitting between them. In germline, CDR1 is LNHDA, CDR2 SQIVND (reference sequence). This CDR3 has 16 amino acids. The CDR3 DNA is TGTGCCAGTAGTATTGAAGACAGTACGTCCTACAATGAGCAGTTCTTC. It codes for CASSIEDSTSYNEQFF.

The sample holds a few counts of this clonotype. V is TRBV9 and J is TRBJ2-5; 11 bases align to TRBD2. Germline values: CDR1 SGDLS, CDR2 YYNGEE. The CDR3 runs to 15 residues. Trimming removed 3 bases from V and 4 bases from J; junction bases left unmatched: 5. CDR3 sequence: CASSGLAGLGETQYF. Written as DNA, the CDR3 is TGTGCCAGCAGCGGACTAGCGGGGTTAGGAGAGACCCAGTACTTC.

The rearrangement links TRBV6-2 or TRBV6-3 to TRBJ2-5; tentatively, D is TRBD1 or TRBD2 (5 bases each). V was pared by 4 bases and J by 7 bases, with 16 bases between. The CDR3 contains 14 residues. Germline-derived CDR1 and CDR2 are MNHEY and SVGEGT. The CDR3, as DNA: TGTGCCAGCAGTTGGGGTCTAGCTGGGGGGACCCAGTACTTC. Amino acids: CASSWGLAGGTQYF.

This chain uses TRBV7-9 with TRBJ2-5, with no clear D. The CDR3 length is 15 residues. The germline V gene encodes CDR1 SEHNR and CDR2 FQNEAQ (reference sequence). V shed 1 base and J shed 2 bases, with 11 bases lying between them. CDR3 sequence: CASSLGDSRQETQYF. The CDR3 nucleotides read TGTGCCAGCAGCTTAGGCGACTCGCGGCAAGAGACCCAGTACTTC.

The rearrangement links TRBV2 to TRBJ2-3; 10 bases fit TRBD2. The CDR3 runs to 15 residues. V gave up 6 bases and J gave up 4 bases; unmatched junction bases: 7. Germline V CDR1 and CDR2: SNHLY, FYNNEI. CDR3 nucleotide sequence: TGTGCCAGCAGAGAATCTAGCGGGAGTTCAGATACGCAGTATTTT. This codes for CASRESSGSSDTQYF.

This clonotype was seen more than once but under ten times. A junction boundary mismatches the germline segment, possibly from a read error. J is TRBJ2-5 and V is TRBV20-1, with D perhaps assigned TRBD1 or TRBD2 (5 bases each). The CDR3 length is 14 residues. In germline, CDR1 is DFQATT, CDR2 SNEGSKA (reference sequence). The CDR3 coding sequence is TGCAGCGCTACTTCCCGGGACCGCCAAGAGACCCAGTACTTC. It encodes CSATSRDRQETQYF.

The chain has TRBV27 and TRBJ1-2; D is unresolved. V was clipped by 1 base and J by 8 bases, with 17 bases between them. The CDR3 loop spans 15 amino acids. Germline lookup yields CDR1 MNHEY and CDR2 SMNVEV (reference sequence). This CDR3 reads CASSLYSGSSGGYTF. CDR3 in DNA: TGTGCCAGCAGTTTATATTCAGGATCCTCGGGCGGCTACACCTTC.

This clonotype was seen ten or more times. The gene calls are TRBV28 and TRBJ2-5; 8 bases agree with TRBD2. Germline CDR1 MDHEN, CDR2 SYDVKM. V lost 5 bases, J lost 7 bases, and 12 bases stayed unmatched. The CDR3 sequence is 15 residues long. As DNA, the CDR3 is TGTGCCAGCAGTACGGGAGGGGCAGTGAGATCGACCCAGTACTTC. Translation gives CASSTGGAVRSTQYF. Supplemented by reference TRBV28 and TRBJ2-5, the full variable domain reads DVKVTQSSRYLVKRTGEKVFLECVQDMDHENMFWYRQDPGLGLRLIYFSYDVKMKEKGDIPEGYSVSREKKERFSLILESASTNQTSMYLCASSTGGAVRSTQYFGPGTRLLVL.

This clonotype was counted between two and nine times. The gene calls are TRBV7-9 and TRBJ1-4; D not resolved. V lost 0 bases and J 4 bases, leaving 9 bases between the germline ends. The length of the CDR3 is 15 residues. CDR1 is SEHNR, CDR2 FQNEAQ, per germline (reference sequence). For the CDR3, the DNA is TGTGCCAGCAGCTTAGCGCTCGGCATTAATGAAAAACTGTTTTTT. It is translated as CASSLALGINEKLFF.

This clonotype was counted between two and nine times. V gene TRBV5-1 combines with J gene TRBJ1-2, with TRBD1 as a possible D gene (5 bases). The ends were cut back, 2 bases at V and 0 bases at J, with 20 bases in the middle. The CDR3 is 18 amino acids. Germline CDR1 reads SGHRS; CDR2 reads YFSETQ. The CDR3 reads CASSFGTRGRTTNYGYTF. The CDR3 nucleotides read TGCGCCAGCAGCTTTGGGACCCGGGGCAGAACAACTAACTATGGCTACACCTTC.

This sequence joins TRBV11-2 and TRBJ2-1; 12 bases are a match to TRBD2. This CDR3 region has 20 residues. Germline V gene lookup returns CDR1 SGHAT and CDR2 FQNNGV. V lost 5 bases and J lost 4; bases outside the gene matches: 18. The CDR3 loop is CASSHPRASGRAGAYNEQFF. CDR3 DNA sequence: TGTGCCAGCAGCCACCCCCGGGCTAGCGGGAGGGCCGGGGCGTACAATGAGCAGTTCTTC.

The V gene is TRBV5-5, the J gene TRBJ2-1, with 9 bases matching TRBD1. V lost 0 bases and J lost 4; bases outside the gene matches: 2. Germline V lookup: CDR1 SGHKS, CDR2 YYEKEE (reference sequence). The CDR3 spans 15 residues. CDR3 region: CASSLAGQGYNEQFF. The CDR3 nucleotides are TGTGCCAGCAGCTTGGCGGGACAGGGTTACAATGAGCAGTTCTTC.

This chain joins TRBV3-1 and TRBJ1-2, with no clear D. The CDR3 length is 15 residues. Germline lookup yields CDR1 LGHDT and CDR2 YNNKEL (reference sequence). Trimming removed 4 bases at V and 2 bases at J, with 14 bases between. The CDR3 reads CASSPHGTANYGYTF. Written as DNA, the CDR3 is TGTGCCAGCAGCCCTCACGGAACGGCGAACTATGGCTACACCTTC. The whole variable domain, remainder taken from reference TRBV3-1 and TRBJ1-2, is DTAVSQTPKYLVTQMGNDKSIKCEQNLGHDTMYWYKQDSKKFLKIMFSYNNKELIINETVPNRFSPKSPDKAHLNLHINSLELGDSAVYFCASSPHGTANYGYTFGSGTRLTVV.

The J gene is TRBJ1-1, the V gene TRBV9; possible D gene TRBD1, 5 bases. Deletions cut 0 bases from V and 3 bases from J, with 12 bases between. There are 15 residues in the CDR3. Germline lookup yields CDR1 SGDLS and CDR2 YYNGEE. The CDR3 reads CASSVDGGVDTEAFF. As DNA, the CDR3 is TGTGCCAGCAGCGTAGATGGGGGGGTGGACACTGAAGCTTTCTTT.

The sample holds many counts of this clonotype. The chain employs TRBV5-1 and TRBJ2-5; unclear D gene. The CDR3 sequence is 15 residues long. V was shortened by 1 base and J by 1 base, with 11 bases between the two germline ends. Per the germline V gene, CDR1 is SGHRS and CDR2 is YFSETQ. The CDR3 bases are TGCGCCAGCAGCTTGTCCGGCGGCAGCCAAGAGACCCAGTACTTC. Translated: CASSLSGGSQETQYF.